Listed here are 8 T cell receptor beta chains from one sample, sequenced in a study of T cell responses to AZD1222 COVID-19 vaccine. Some clones are missing from TCRdb's copy, which holds only in-frame ones; the method was immunoSEQ multiplex PCR. The table records some 90,000 clones, 80% to 90% of them present only once. The source was peripheral blood, collected on day 0 of AZD1222 vaccination. All receptors derive from an adult in good health.

This chain connects TRBV9 to TRBJ2-1; D is ambiguous. This CDR3 has 13 residues. From germline, CDR1 is SGDLS and CDR2 YYNGEE. V lost 0 bases and J 6 bases, leaving 7 bases between the germline ends. The CDR3 protein is CASSVAPGNEQFF. In nucleotides, the CDR3 is TGTGCCAGCAGCGTAGCTCCGGGCAATGAGCAGTTCTTC.

A note on this clone: One end of the junction fails to match germline, which may point to a read error. The DNA for the CDR3 is TGCAGCGTTGAAGTTGCGACAAACTCTAATGGCCACACCTTC. It translates to CSVEVATNSNGHTF. This rearrangement joins TRBV29-1 to TRBJ1-2; D ambiguous. Germline V gene data show CDR1 as SQVTM and CDR2 as ANQGSEA. The length of the CDR3 is 14 residues. Using reference TRBV29-1 and TRBJ1-2 for the parts outside the CDR3, the full variable domain is SAVISQKPSRDICQRGTSLTIQCQVDSQVTMMFWYRQQPGQSLTLIATANQGSEATYESGFVIDKFPISRPNLTFSTLTVSNMSPEDSSIYLCSVEVATNSNGHTFGSGTRLTVV.

The rearrangement links TRBV7-2 to TRBJ1-5, with TRBD1 as a possible D gene (5 bases). The CDR3 extends over 16 amino acids. V dropped 4 bases and J dropped 6 bases, with 19 bases sitting between them. Looked up from germline, CDR1 is SGHTA and CDR2 is FQGNSA. This CDR3 reads CASSSLGGAPGQPQHF. CDR3 bases: TGTGCCAGCAGCTCCCTGGGAGGGGCCCCGGGTCAGCCCCAGCATTTT.

This clone appeared a single time. The chain joins TRBV29-1 to TRBJ2-7; the match to TRBD1 covers 10 bases. CDR1 SQVTM and CDR2 ANQGSEA come from the germline V gene. V shed 3 bases, J shed 2 bases, and the junction held 7 bases outside the gene matches. The CDR3 has 15 amino acids. Here the CDR3 DNA reads TGCAGCGTTGATGGGACAGGGGATTCCGCCTACGAGCAGTACTTC. It specifies CSVDGTGDSAYEQYF.

V is TRBV2 and J is TRBJ2-7; D ambiguous. CDR3 length: 14 residues. V was clipped by 0 bases and J by 5 bases, with 11 bases between them. The germline V gene encodes CDR1 SNHLY and CDR2 FYNNEI. CDR3 DNA: TGTGCCAGCAGTGAAGCGCCAATAGATCACGAGCAGTACTTC. Translating gives CASSEAPIDHEQYF.

Of note for this clone: Sequence at one end of the junction differs from germline and may be a read error. The chain links TRBV19 to TRBJ1-5; 9 nucleotides match TRBD1. Germline CDR1 reads LNHDA; CDR2 reads SQIVND (reference sequence). CDR3 length: 17 residues. For the CDR3, the DNA is TGTGCCAGTAGTAAGGTATTTGGACAGGGGAACAATCAACCCCAGCATTTT. It codes for CASSKVFGQGNNQPQHF.

The chain has TRBV7-2 and TRBJ1-5; 7 bases match TRBD1. This CDR3 is 15 amino acids long. V dropped 5 bases and J dropped 6; count of bases not matched to a gene: 10. Germline CDR1 is SGHTA and CDR2 is FQGNSA. The CDR3 coding sequence is TGTGCCAGCAGCACCCTGACAGGGCTTGGTCAGCCCCAGCATTTT. It is translated as CASSTLTGLGQPQHF.

The V call is TRBV9, the J call TRBJ1-3; 7 bases are shared with TRBD1. There are 15 residues in the CDR3. Germline V CDR1 and CDR2: SGDLS, YYNGEE. V lost 3 bases, J lost 2 bases, and 5 bases stayed unmatched. The CDR3 here is CASSAGQNPGNTIYF. CDR3 bases: TGTGCCAGCAGCGCGGGACAGAACCCTGGAAACACCATATATTTT.